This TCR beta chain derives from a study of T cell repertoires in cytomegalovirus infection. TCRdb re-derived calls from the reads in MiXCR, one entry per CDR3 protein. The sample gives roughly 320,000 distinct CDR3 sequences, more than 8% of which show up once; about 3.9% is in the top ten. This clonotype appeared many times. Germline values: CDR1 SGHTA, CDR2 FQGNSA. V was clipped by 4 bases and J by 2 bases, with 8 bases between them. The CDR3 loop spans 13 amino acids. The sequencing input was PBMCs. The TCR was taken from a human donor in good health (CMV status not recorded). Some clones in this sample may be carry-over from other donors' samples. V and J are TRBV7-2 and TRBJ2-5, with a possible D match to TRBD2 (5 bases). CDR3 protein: CASSSPGQETQYF. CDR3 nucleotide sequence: TGTGCCAGCAGCTCCCCGGGGCAAGAGACCCAGTACTTC.